Listed here are 22 T cell receptor beta chains from one sample, sequenced in a study of CXCR3-negative and CXCR3-positive naive CD8 T cells. Points from the study as a whole: Greater hydrophobicity was found in TRB CDR3s of CXCR3-positive naive cells than of CXCR3-negative naive cells.

With UMI labels, 5' RACE was used to prepare the TRB cDNA libraries. One entry per CDR3 protein, without DNA, is what TCRdb gives after re-calling the 5' RACE reads. Seen in this sample are thousands of distinct CDR3 sequences; the ten most common clones hold about 2.2%. These receptors have no known antigen. Input material: naive CXCR3+ CD8+ T cells from blood. Subset described: CD45RO-CCR7+CD27+CD95- naive CD8+ T cells expressing CXCR3 (TNR3+). These receptors were obtained from a human donor in good health. Some clones in this sample may be carry-over from other donors' samples.

This clonotype is medium-sized by frequency. The rearrangement joins TRBV20-1 to TRBJ2-7; TCRdb outputs TRBD1, but without DNA this stays unchecked. CDR3 length equals 13 residues. Germline V CDR1 and CDR2: DFQATT, SNEGSKA (reference sequence). Here the CDR3 reads CSATSGHFYEQYF.

This sequence joins TRBV20-1 and TRBJ1-1; TCRdb's D call of TRBD1 is untestable without DNA. CDR3 length equals 16 residues. Germline V gene sequence: CDR1 DFQATT, CDR2 SNEGSKA (reference sequence). CDR3 residues: CSAREAMTGLNTEAFF.

This clonotype is labeled medium-sized based on frequency. This chain uses TRBV29-1 with TRBJ2-7; no DNA is available, so the TRBD2 call from TCRdb remains unchecked. This CDR3 spans 16 amino acids. Germline CDR1 is SQVTM and CDR2 is ANQGSEA. CDR3 residues: CSVEKGLAGGPGEQYF.

The chain has TRBV28 and TRBJ2-7; TCRdb gives TRBD1 as the D gene, but with no DNA this cannot be confirmed. This CDR3 has 13 amino acids. Germline V gene lookup returns CDR1 MDHEN and CDR2 SYDVKM. The CDR3 here is CASSAAAGHEQYF. Filled out from reference TRBV28 and TRBJ2-7, the complete variable domain reads DVKVTQSSRYLVKRTGEKVFLECVQDMDHENMFWYRQDPGLGLRLIYFSYDVKMKEKGDIPEGYSVSREKKERFSLILESASTNQTSMYLCASSAAAGHEQYFGPGTRLTVT.

This clonotype is labeled medium-sized based on frequency. The V gene is TRBV10-3, the J gene TRBJ2-7; TCRdb indicates TRBD1, and absent DNA this call remains unverified. This CDR3 has 14 residues. Germline V CDR1 and CDR2: ENHRY, SYGVKD. This chain's CDR3 is CAISETRTGDEQYF.

The CDR3 region is CASSIEWASSYEQYF. This rearrangement joins TRBV19 to TRBJ2-7. The germline CDR1 and CDR2 sequences are LNHDA and SQIVND (reference sequence). The CDR3 spans 15 residues.

This chain connects TRBV25-1 to TRBJ2-5; TCRdb indicates TRBD1, and absent DNA this call remains unverified. This CDR3 has 13 residues. The germline CDR1 and CDR2 sequences are MGHDK and SYGVNS. The CDR3 sequence is CASSWDSQETQYF.

Measured by frequency, this clonotype is medium-sized. The V and J genes are TRBV29-1 and TRBJ1-1. Germline lookup yields CDR1 SQVTM and CDR2 ANQGSEA. This CDR3 spans 13 amino acids. The CDR3 loop reads CSVDTGSKASAFF.

Frequency places this clonotype as medium-sized. V usage is TRBV20-1 and J usage is TRBJ2-7; the D gene TCRdb calls, TRBD1, cannot be checked with no DNA. The germline V gene encodes CDR1 DFQATT and CDR2 SNEGSKA (reference sequence). This CDR3 contains 14 residues. CDR3 residues: CSVPTGVGVYEQYF.

The rearrangement links TRBV28 to TRBJ1-2; there is no DNA to check the TCRdb D call of TRBD1. CDR3 length: 17 residues. Germline values: CDR1 MDHEN, CDR2 SYDVKM. CDR3 residues: CASSSPGLRQANYGYTF.

Considering frequency, this clonotype is medium-sized. The CDR3 here is CASSRTVNNSPLHF. This chain connects TRBV7-9 to TRBJ1-6. CDR3 length: 14 amino acids. The V gene's germline CDR1 is SEHNR and CDR2 FQNEAQ (reference sequence).

This clonotype ranks as medium-sized in terms of frequency. The V call is TRBV29-1, the J call TRBJ2-1. CDR1 and CDR2 (germline): SQVTM, ANQGSEA. This CDR3 has 11 residues. The CDR3 region is CSVLDWEEQFF.

This clonotype is classed as medium-sized by frequency. The rearrangement uses TRBV2 and TRBJ2-4; TCRdb returns TRBD2, unconfirmable since there is no DNA. CDR3 length equals 16 residues. CDR1 and CDR2 (germline): SNHLY, FYNNEI. The CDR3 sequence: CASKAPSGLAKNIQYF.

The chain links TRBV4-2 to TRBJ1-5; TCRdb gives TRBD1 as the D gene, but with no DNA this cannot be confirmed. Per germline, CDR1 LGHNA and CDR2 YNFKEQ. The CDR3 is 14 residues long. CDR3 sequence reads: CASSQAVGDQPQHF.

This chain connects TRBV7-9 to TRBJ1-2; TCRdb indicates TRBD1, and absent DNA this call remains unverified. Per germline, CDR1 SEHNR and CDR2 FQNEAQ (reference sequence). There are 15 residues in the CDR3. The CDR3 reads CASSPAGTGLYGYTF.

The chain uses TRBV7-9 and TRBJ2-5; TCRdb indicates TRBD1, and absent DNA this call remains unverified. CDR1 SEHNR and CDR2 FQNEAQ come from the germline V gene (reference sequence). The CDR3 loop spans 13 amino acids. This CDR3 is CASTTGYGETQYF.

This chain's CDR3 is CASSKDPTPADDYEQYF. This chain uses TRBV21-1 with TRBJ2-7; the D call from TCRdb, TRBD1, cannot be confirmed without DNA. TRBV21-1 is labeled a pseudogene. The CDR3 spans 17 residues.

This clonotype is deemed medium-sized by its frequency. The J gene is TRBJ2-1, the V gene TRBV20-1; TCRdb's D gene call, TRBD1, goes unchecked for lack of DNA. Looked up from germline, CDR1 is DFQATT and CDR2 is SNEGSKA (reference sequence). The CDR3 sequence is 15 residues long. CDR3 loop: CSARDRTVPAYEQFF.

The chain uses TRBV29-1 and TRBJ2-7. The germline gives CDR1 SQVTM, CDR2 ANQGSEA. The CDR3 has 12 residues. This CDR3 reads CSVEDGTGEQYF.

This chain connects TRBV30 to TRBJ1-1. The CDR3 length is 12 residues. Germline lookup yields CDR1 GTSNPN and CDR2 SVGIG (reference sequence). CDR3 loop: CAWKSLNTEAFF.

J is TRBJ2-3 and V is TRBV20-1; TCRdb selects TRBD1, and the lack of DNA leaves this call unchecked. The CDR3 totals 15 residues. CDR1 is DFQATT and CDR2 is SNEGSKA in the germline V gene (reference sequence). CDR3 sequence: CSAIIRGARTDTQYF.

In terms of frequency, this clonotype is medium-sized. The V gene is TRBV20-1, the J gene TRBJ2-7; as DNA is missing, the TRBD1 call by TCRdb cannot be tested. The germline gives CDR1 DFQATT, CDR2 SNEGSKA (reference sequence). This CDR3 has 15 amino acids. CDR3: CSARDIDRTHYEQYF.